A selection of T cell receptor beta chains follows, all from one sample in a study of CD8+ T cells in alopecia areata. Assay used: immunoSEQ multiplex PCR; TCRdb lists only in-frame clones, some missing. This table holds hundreds of thousands of clones, around 64% found once. The sample in question was CD4+ T cells sorted from blood, obtained at week 52, from a patient treated with tofacitinib. The receptors were gathered from a human donor with alopecia areata. Each CDR3 is given with its conserved first and last residue. The D gene is left open where the match is weak. Size values are once, few and many counts, or a class for expanded clones, and some rows have none.

V gene	D gene	clone size	J gene	CDR3 DNA	CDR3 protein
TRBV4-2	NA	few	TRBJ2-3	TGTGCCAGCAGCCAAGAAGGCCTAACGGCGCAGTATTTT	CASSQEGLTAQYF
TRBV6-4	NA	NA	TRBJ1-5	TGTGCCAGCAGCCCACGGGGAGGAGAGCCCCAGCATTTT	CASSPRGGEPQHF
TRBV14	NA	few	TRBJ1-2	TGTGCCAGCAGCCAAGCGACCCGCAGTGGGCTGGATGGCTACACCTTC	CASSQATRSGLDGYTF
TRBV6-6	TRBD2	few	TRBJ2-3	TGTGCCTTCGGACTAGCGGGCACAGATACGCAGTATTTT	CAFGLAGTDTQYF
TRBV30	NA	once	TRBJ1-1	TGTGCCTGGAGTACAGGGTACGCTGAAGCTTTCTTT	CAWSTGYAEAFF
TRBV18	NA	once	TRBJ1-2	TGTGCCAGCTCACCAGCACAGGGAGCCGACCCCTATGGCTACACCTTC	CASSPAQGADPYGYTF
TRBV28	NA	NA	TRBJ1-5	TGTGCCAGCAGTTCCCCAACAGGGAGGGGCAATCAGCCCCAGCATTTT	CASSSPTGRGNQPQHF
TRBV5-4	NA	many	TRBJ1-1	TGTGCCAGCAGCTTAAGACAGACCCTTGAAGCTTTCTTT	CASSLRQTLEAFF
TRBV10-3	TRBD1	few	TRBJ1-6	TGTGCCCTCCGGGACAGGGGGGATTCACCCCTCCACTTT	CALRDRGDSPLHF
TRBV4-1	NA	NA	TRBJ1-3	TGCGCCAGCAGCCAAGAATGGAGGGTTCCAGGAAACACCATATATTTT	CASSQEWRVPGNTIYF
TRBV5-1	TRBD1	NA	TRBJ2-3	TGCGCCAGCAGCGAAACAGGGGTCGGAGATACGCAGTATTTT	CASSETGVGDTQYF
TRBV7-2	TRBD1	NA	TRBJ2-1	TGTGCCAGCGTCCGGGACAGGGCCTACAATGAGCAGTTCTTC	CASVRDRAYNEQFF
TRBV7-3	NA	NA	TRBJ2-3	TGTGCCAGCAGCTTATTGGGGGAGACAGATACGCAGTATTTT	CASSLLGETDTQYF
TRBV30	NA	NA	TRBJ2-1	TGTGCCTGGACTAACTACAATGAGCAGTTCTTC	CAWTNYNEQFF
TRBV7-3	TRBD1	NA	TRBJ2-7	TGTGCCAGCAGTCAGGGACAGTACTACGAGCAGTACTTC	CASSQGQYYEQYF
TRBV5-1	NA	NA	TRBJ2-5	TGCGCCAGCAGCCGGGACTTAACCCTAAGGACCCAGTACTTC	CASSRDLTLRTQYF
TRBV28	NA	NA	TRBJ1-5	TGTGCCAGCAGGGCAGGGGTTCAGCCCCAGCATTTT	CASRAGVQPQHF
TRBV30	TRBD1	NA	TRBJ2-7	TGTGCCTTCGGATCACAGGGGATCGAGCAGTACTTC	CAFGSQGIEQYF
TRBV30	NA	few	TRBJ2-7	TGTGCCTCCGAGGGGGCCTACGAGCAGTACTTC	CASEGAYEQYF
TRBV11-1	NA	NA	TRBJ2-1	TGTGCCAGCAGCCGACTAGTAGGCAATGAGCAGTTCTTC	CASSRLVGNEQFF
TRBV29-1	NA	once	TRBJ2-6	TGCAGCGTCTCGATGACAGGAAGCTCTGGGGCCAACGTCCTGACTTTC	CSVSMTGSSGANVLTF
TRBV7-9	NA	NA	TRBJ2-2	TGTGCCAGCAGTGCTACCGGGGAGCTGTTTTTT	CASSATGELFF
TRBV29-1	NA	NA	TRBJ2-5	TGCAGCGTTGGGCTCAGGGAGACCCAGTACTTC	CSVGLRETQYF
TRBV10-3	NA	NA	TRBJ1-1	TGTGCCATCAGTGAGTCCGATCGGACTGAAGCTTTCTTT	CAISESDRTEAFF
TRBV29-1	NA	once	TRBJ1-2	TGCAGCGGAAGTACAGGTGGGATCTATGGCTACACCTTC	CSGSTGGIYGYTF
TRBV25-1	NA	NA	TRBJ1-2	TGTGCCAGCAGTGAATATTCTGCGGGTGCGGTCTATGGCTACACCTTC	CASSEYSAGAVYGYTF
TRBV30	TRBD2	once	TRBJ2-1	TGTGCCTGGAGTGTAAAACTAGCGGGGGAGGATGAGCAGTTCTTC	CAWSVKLAGEDEQFF
TRBV7-2	NA	NA	TRBJ2-2	TGTGCCAGCAGCTCCGAACGCACCGGGGAGCTGTTTTTT	CASSSERTGELFF
TRBV4-2	TRBD2	few	TRBJ2-2	TGTGCCAGCAGCCAAATGGGCATGGCGGGGGGTAGAACCGGGGAGCTGTTTTTT	CASSQMGMAGGRTGELFF
TRBV30	NA	few	TRBJ1-1	TGTGCCTGGAGCTCGGCAGAAGGTACTGAAGCTTTCTTT	CAWSSAEGTEAFF
TRBV19	TRBD1	NA	TRBJ1-1	TGTGCCAGTAGTACAGGACAGGGGACTGAAGCTTTCTTT	CASSTGQGTEAFF
TRBV7-2	NA	NA	TRBJ2-7	TGTGCCAGCAGCAAAGGATTTTCCTACGAGCAGTACTTC	CASSKGFSYEQYF
TRBV7-9	TRBD1	NA	TRBJ1-5	TGTGCCAGCAGCTTAGGGGCGGGACAGGTCAATCAGCCCCAGCATTTT	CASSLGAGQVNQPQHF
TRBV30	NA	NA	TRBJ1-6	TGTGCCTGGAGTGTACTCGGGGATTCACCCCTCCACTTT	CAWSVLGDSPLHF
TRBV7-9	NA	NA	TRBJ1-1	TGTGCCAGCAGCTCGAGGGTCGGGATGAGGGGCACTGAAGCTTTCTTT	CASSSRVGMRGTEAFF
TRBV29-1	NA	few	TRBJ1-2	TGCAGCGATTACCAGGGATTCGGCTACACCTTC	CSDYQGFGYTF
TRBV29-1	NA	NA	TRBJ2-3	TGCAGCGTTGTTAACACAGATACGCAGTATTTT	CSVVNTDTQYF
TRBV11-2	TRBD1	NA	TRBJ2-5	TGTGCCAGCAGCCCGGACAGGTTTGATGAGACCCAGTACTTC	CASSPDRFDETQYF
TRBV27	NA	once	TRBJ2-1	TGTGCCAGCAGCAACGGACACAGGAATGAGCAGTTCTTC	CASSNGHRNEQFF
TRBV7-2	NA	few	TRBJ1-3	TGTGCCAGCAGCTTAGCGAGGGCATCTGGAAACACCATATATTTT	CASSLARASGNTIYF
TRBV5-1	TRBD1	NA	TRBJ2-5	TGCGCCAGCAGCTGGACCGGGACAGGGTCAGAGACCCAGTACTTC	CASSWTGTGSETQYF
TRBV13	NA	NA	TRBJ2-1	TGTGCCAGCAGCCCCCCGGAGTACAATGAGCAGTTCTTC	CASSPPEYNEQFF
TRBV29-1	TRBD1	NA	TRBJ1-2	TGCAGCATATTGGACAGGGAAGTCGCTAACTATGGCTACACCTTC	CSILDREVANYGYTF
TRBV14	NA	NA	TRBJ2-5	TGTGCCAGCAGCCAAGACCTCCAAGAGACCCAGTACTTC	CASSQDLQETQYF
TRBV20-1	NA	NA	TRBJ1-1	TGCGGGGGAGAGTGGGGAGCTTTCTTT	CGGEWGAFF
TRBV5-6	TRBD1	NA	TRBJ2-7	TGTGCCAGCAGCTCAATACAGGGGGTGCAGTACTTC	CASSSIQGVQYF
TRBV2	TRBD1	NA	TRBJ1-2	TGTGCCAGCAGTCCACAGGGGGACTATGGCTACACCTTC	CASSPQGDYGYTF
TRBV30	NA	NA	TRBJ1-2	TGTGCCTGGAGTGTACTGAGGGGGTTCGTCGGCTACACCTTC	CAWSVLRGFVGYTF
TRBV30	NA	NA	TRBJ1-3	TGTGCCTGGAAGGGTCCTGCCATATATTTT	CAWKGPAIYF
TRBV29-1	NA	few	TRBJ2-3	TGCAGCGTTTTCACCTCCACAGATATCACAGATACGCAGTATTTT	CSVFTSTDITDTQYF
TRBV11-2	NA	NA	TRBJ2-6	TGTGCCAGCAGCCCCAGGCCCCGGGGTGGGGCCAACGTCCTGACTTTC	CASSPRPRGGANVLTF
TRBV15	NA	few	TRBJ2-5	TGTGCCACCAGCAGAGATGAGGGGGAGACCCAGTACTTC	CATSRDEGETQYF
TRBV29-1	NA	NA	TRBJ1-2	TGCAGCGCAGGGACAAAGAACTATGGCTACACCTTC	CSAGTKNYGYTF
TRBV10-3	NA	NA	TRBJ1-2	TGTGCCATCAGTGAGTCAGGCAACTATGGCTACACCTTC	CAISESGNYGYTF
TRBV30	TRBD1	NA	TRBJ1-4	TGTGCCTGGACCAGGACAGGGGGCAATGAAAAACTGTTTTTT	CAWTRTGGNEKLFF
TRBV9	TRBD1	NA	TRBJ2-7	TGTGCCAGCAGCCCTACCGGGACAGGGGCCTACGAGCAGTACTTC	CASSPTGTGAYEQYF
TRBV5-6	NA	few	TRBJ2-1	TGTGCCAGCAGCCCGAATACCGGAAAATCGTTCTTC	CASSPNTGKSFF
TRBV5-1	NA	NA	TRBJ2-6	TGCGCCAGCAGCCCCAGGGCCTCTGGGGCCAACGTCCTGACTTTC	CASSPRASGANVLTF
TRBV30	TRBD2	NA	TRBJ2-3	TGTGCCTGGAGTGTACTAGCGGGGGGGCCTGGGGATACGCAGTATTTT	CAWSVLAGGPGDTQYF